These T cell receptor beta chains were read from a single sample in a study of vaccination and CD4 T cells after COVID-19. MiXCR was run by TCRdb on the PCR reads, yielding one entry per CDR3 protein. The data show under 20,000 distinct CDR3 sequences, about half seen once. Their antigens remain unidentified. The sample consisted of CD4+ T cells from blood, cultured in vitro, taken before SARS-CoV-2 vaccination. The receptors stem from a human donor who had recovered from COVID-19. Both conserved end residues are part of each CDR3. A D gene is named only where the DNA matches it firmly. Size values are once, few and many counts, or a class for expanded clones, and some rows have none.

V,size,J,D,CDR3,DNA
TRBV19,NA,TRBJ1-2,NA,CASSIGHLASYGYTF,TGTGCCAGTAGTATTGGACATCTCGCGAGCTATGGCTACACCTTC
TRBV7-9,NA,TRBJ2-1,TRBD2,CASSPQGGGNNEQFF,TGTGCCAGCAGCCCGCAAGGCGGGGGGAACAATGAGCAGTTCTTC
TRBV27,NA,TRBJ2-3,TRBD2,CASSSPSGGQDTQYF,TGTGCCAGTAGTAGTCCTTCGGGAGGGCAGGATACGCAGTATTTT
TRBV15,NA,TRBJ2-5,NA,CATSSGRAAFQEAQYF,TGTGCCACCAGCAGCGGCAGGGCCGCATTCCAAGAGGCCCAGTACTTC
TRBV10-3,NA,TRBJ1-1,NA,CASSYTAGRAFF,TGTGCCAGCAGTTACACAGCGGGTAGGGCTTTCTTT
TRBV20-1,NA,TRBJ2-5,TRBD2,CSARKPGLAGETQYF,TGCAGTGCTAGAAAACCGGGACTAGCGGGAGAGACCCAGTACTTC
TRBV21-1,few,TRBJ1-6,NA,CAGQFINSPLHF,TGTGCCGGACAGTTCATTAATTCACCCCTCCACTTT
TRBV20-1,few,TRBJ2-5,NA,CSASLRQGGETQYF,TGCAGTGCTAGCCTGCGCCAGGGTGGGGAGACCCAGTACTTC
TRBV7-9,NA,TRBJ1-1,NA,CASSFGGSRAFF,TGTGCCAGCAGCTTCGGGGGTTCCCGTGCTTTCTTT
TRBV27,NA,TRBJ2-2,TRBD2,CASSASGRNTGELFF,TGTGCCAGCAGTGCTAGCGGTCGGAACACCGGGGAGCTGTTTTTT
TRBV20-1,few,TRBJ1-1,TRBD1,CSPRTDRATEAFF,TGCAGTCCTCGAACTGACAGGGCCACTGAAGCTTTCTTT
TRBV6-1,NA,TRBJ1-1,NA,CASSHRANTEAFF,TGTGCCAGCAGCCACAGGGCGAACACTGAAGCTTTCTTT
TRBV30,large,TRBJ1-2,NA,CAWSVGRANAF,TGTGCCTGGAGTGTAGGCAGAGCAAATGCCTTC
TRBV11-2,few,TRBJ1-2,NA,CASSLAEGRYGYTF,TGTGCCAGCAGCTTAGCCGAGGGCCGATATGGCTACACCTTC
TRBV29-1,NA,TRBJ1-2,NA,CSVVNRYGYTF,TGCAGCGTTGTAAACCGGTATGGCTACACCTTC
TRBV28,NA,TRBJ2-4,NA,CASKTLAKNIQYF,TGTGCCAGCAAGACGTTGGCCAAAAACATTCAGTACTTC
TRBV27,few,TRBJ1-5,NA,CASSLQGQSNQPQHF,TGTGCCAGCAGTTTACAGGGTCAGAGCAATCAGCCCCAGCATTTT
TRBV10-1,few,TRBJ1-1,TRBD1,CASSDHRGWAAFF,TGCGCCAGCAGTGACCACAGGGGGTGGGCGGCTTTCTTT
TRBV6-1,NA,TRBJ2-1,TRBD1,CASSPGQYSIPYNEQFF,TGTGCCAGCAGCCCGGGACAGTACAGTATCCCATACAATGAGCAGTTCTTC
TRBV6-2/TRBV6-3,NA,TRBJ2-1,NA,CASSHSGQQFF,TGTGCCAGCAGTCATAGCGGACAGCAGTTCTTC
TRBV7-7,NA,TRBJ2-1,TRBD2,CASSLTLAGNEQFF,TGTGCCAGCAGCTTAACACTAGCGGGAAATGAGCAGTTCTTC
TRBV7-8,few,TRBJ1-1,TRBD1,CASSVGGTGNTEAFF,TGTGCCAGCAGCGTAGGGGGGACAGGGAACACTGAAGCTTTCTTT
TRBV20-1,NA,TRBJ2-1,TRBD2,CSARDPQFLAAYNEQFF,TGCAGTGCTAGAGATCCCCAGTTCCTAGCGGCTTACAATGAGCAGTTCTTC
TRBV27,NA,TRBJ2-5,TRBD2,CASSLVAGGGETQYF,TGTGCCAGCAGTCTAGTAGCGGGAGGGGGAGAGACCCAGTACTTC
TRBV7-6,few,TRBJ2-1,TRBD2,CASSLAAGGPNEQFF,TGTGCCAGCAGCTTAGCCGCGGGAGGCCCCAATGAGCAGTTCTTC
TRBV6-1,few,TRBJ1-6,NA,CASRQGPYNSPLHF,TGTGCCAGCAGGCAGGGCCCCTATAATTCACCCCTCCACTTT
TRBV29-1,NA,TRBJ2-3,TRBD1,CSVASDRGIDTQYF,TGCAGCGTTGCCTCGGACAGGGGGATAGATACGCAGTATTTT
TRBV20-1,NA,TRBJ2-3,NA,CSVVSGGGEAEDTQYF,TGCAGTGTAGTTAGCGGAGGTGGGGAAGCGGAAGATACGCAGTATTTT
TRBV19,NA,TRBJ2-3,NA,CASSREARPSTDTQYF,TGTGCCAGTAGCCGCGAGGCTAGACCTAGCACAGATACGCAGTATTTT
TRBV6-2/TRBV6-3,few,TRBJ1-1,TRBD1,CASRGSRDRGNTEAFF,TGTGCCAGCAGGGGTTCCCGGGACAGGGGGAACACTGAAGCTTTCTTT
TRBV7-9,NA,TRBJ1-1,NA,CASSLGDGLHEAFF,TGTGCCAGCAGCTTGGGGGACGGACTACATGAAGCTTTCTTT
TRBV11-3,NA,TRBJ2-7,NA,CASSPIGPIYEQYF,TGTGCCAGCAGCCCCATAGGACCGATCTACGAGCAGTACTTC
TRBV6-2/TRBV6-3,NA,TRBJ2-3,NA,CASSYSVDTQYF,TGTGCCAGCAGTTACAGTGTAGATACGCAGTATTTT
TRBV20-1,few,TRBJ1-2,NA,CSAIGPRGTRNYGYTF,TGCAGTGCCATCGGACCTAGGGGTACCCGTAACTATGGCTACACCTTC
TRBV15,NA,TRBJ1-2,TRBD1,CATSTRMTGQGYTF,TGTGCCACCAGCACCAGAATGACAGGGCAAGGCTACACCTTC
TRBV27,NA,TRBJ2-7,TRBD1,CASSSGQGRSYEQYF,TGTGCCAGCAGTTCGGGACAGGGGCGTTCCTACGAGCAGTACTTC
TRBV11-2,large,TRBJ1-5,NA,CASSLDTGGPNQPQHF,TGTGCCAGCAGCTTAGATACGGGGGGCCCCAATCAGCCCCAGCATTTT
TRBV24-1,NA,TRBJ1-2,TRBD1,CATDDRVEGLGYGYTF,TGTGCCACTGACGACAGGGTTGAGGGTTTAGGTTATGGCTACACCTTC
TRBV7-2,NA,TRBJ1-4,NA,CASSLGPTRDEKLFF,TGTGCCAGCAGCCTTGGGCCGACAAGGGATGAAAAACTGTTTTTT
TRBV20-1,NA,TRBJ2-1,NA,CSARTDPLSEQFF,TGCAGTGCTAGAACCGACCCGTTGAGTGAGCAGTTCTTC
TRBV11-2,NA,TRBJ1-3,NA,CASSPDRNTIYF,TGTGCCAGCAGCCCGGACAGAAACACCATATATTTT
TRBV6-1,few,TRBJ1-5,NA,CASRPRGTSGQHF,TGTGCCAGCAGGCCCCGCGGGACCTCGGGCCAGCATTTT
TRBV6-1,few,TRBJ1-6,NA,CASRNGGDGNSPLHF,TGTGCCAGCAGAAACGGGGGGGACGGGAATTCACCCCTCCACTTT
TRBV7-9,NA,TRBJ1-1,TRBD1,CASSRSDRGRPEAFF,TGTGCCAGCAGTCGCTCTGACAGGGGGCGTCCTGAAGCTTTCTTT
TRBV6-1,NA,TRBJ2-7,NA,CASLPGGPYHEQYF,TGTGCCAGCCTCCCCGGGGGGCCTTACCACGAGCAGTACTTC
TRBV25-1,once,TRBJ1-1,NA,CASSESFRAFF,TGTGCCAGCAGTGAATCGTTTCGAGCTTTCTTT
TRBV18,NA,TRBJ1-1,NA,CASSLQRGFNTEAFF,TGTGCCAGCTCACTCCAGAGGGGTTTTAACACTGAAGCTTTCTTT
TRBV7-9,NA,TRBJ1-2,NA,CASSLEQPGGGYTF,TGTGCCAGCAGCTTAGAACAGCCCGGGGGTGGCTACACCTTC
TRBV10-3,few,TRBJ2-7,TRBD2,CAIGVAGLGPHEQYF,TGTGCCATCGGAGTAGCGGGATTGGGTCCTCACGAGCAGTACTTC
TRBV27,NA,TRBJ1-6,NA,CASSWSGASYNSPLHF,TGTGCCAGCAGTTGGTCCGGAGCCTCCTATAATTCACCCCTCCACTTT
TRBV20-1,NA,TRBJ1-1,NA,CSARGSEAFF,TGCAGTGCTAGGGGGTCGGAAGCTTTCTTT
TRBV6-5,NA,TRBJ1-6,NA,CASSYLSGSRSPLHF,TGTGCCAGCAGTTACTTGAGCGGATCACGCTCACCCCTCCACTTT
TRBV9,NA,TRBJ1-6,NA,CASSVDPIPYNSPLHF,TGTGCCAGCAGCGTAGACCCGATTCCTTATAATTCACCCCTCCACTTT